This TCR beta chain was recovered during a study of T cell responses to AZD1222 COVID-19 vaccine. General study points: Only a handful of AZD1222 recipients, roughly 6 in all, had baseline seropositivity. The peak T cell response came first, and repertoires were sampled only after it.

There are 12 residues in the CDR3. V was pared by 7 bases and J by 5 bases, with 6 bases between. Germline V gene lookup returns CDR1 MRHNA and CDR2 SNTAGT. This clone was seen only a few times. The antigen remains undetermined. The repertoire was sequenced with immunoSEQ multiplex PCR; TCRdb's copy has only in-frame clones and lacks some. There are about 140,000 clones in the sample; approximately 95% occur only once, and around 7.1% lies in the top ten. This material consisted of peripheral blood, taken 28 days after the second AZD1222 dose. The origin of this receptor is an adult who received the AZD1222 COVID-19 vaccine. This chain joins TRBV6-4 and TRBJ1-6; D uncertain. CDR3 DNA: TGTGCCAGCAACCACAATAATTCACCCCTCCACTTT. Residues: CASNHNNSPLHF.